This TCR beta chain was sequenced in a study of T cells after yellow fever vaccination. The CDR3 extends over 14 amino acids. V lost 8 bases, J lost 2 bases, and 13 bases lay in between. In germline, CDR1 is SNHLY, CDR2 FYNNEI. This clonotype was detected ten times or more. One entry per CDR3 protein results from TCRdb running MiXCR on the 5' RACE reads. Among a few hundred thousand distinct CDR3 sequences listed, 6.9% were seen once. Sequenced material: CD4+ T cells sorted from PBMCs, taken 15 days after the yellow fever booster vaccination. The source is a man aged 25-40 years who received the YFV17D yellow fever vaccine. J is TRBJ1-5 and V is TRBV2; D gene ambiguous. CDR3 sequence reads: CASETDAGNQPQHF. For the CDR3, the DNA is TGTGCCAGCGAGACGGACGCCGGCAATCAGCCCCAGCATTTT.